A single sample gave rise to the 12 T cell receptor beta chains below, sequenced in a study of tumor-infiltrating lymphocytes in primary liver carcinoma. Constant-region priming of roughly 0.45 ug total RNA yielded TCR beta cDNA. Three nested multiplex PCR rounds, a slightly modified ARM-PCR method, built the TCR beta libraries. In the first two PCR rounds, TRBV1-TRBV30 forward primers were paired with a C-beta reverse primer, and each round lasted about 9 cycles. Each CDR3 protein gets one entry after TCRdb re-called the multiplex PCR reads with MiXCR. The data hold 100,000 or so distinct CDR3 sequences, with around 80% observed a single time. Unsorted bulk tissue (roughly 20-34 mg) underwent RNA and DNA co-extraction. The specimen was liver tumor tissue from sampling region 3. Subset defined: tumor region T3, left-lateral pole. These receptors all come from a man in his forties with primary liver carcinoma and hepatitis B virus infection.

As regards this clonotype: The conserved phenylalanine or tryptophan is not found at the CDR3 terminus, so this likely reflects a read error. The chain joins TRBV6-2 or TRBV6-3 to TRBJ2-5, with TRBD1 identical over 8 bases. Germline V gene sequence: CDR1 MNHEY, CDR2 SVGEGT. This CDR3 region has 17 residues. CDR3 DNA sequence: TGTGCCAGCAGTCGAACCCCCAGGGGGCGATTCGGCGAGACTCAGTACTTA. Residues: CASSRTPRGRFGETQYL.

This clonotype was counted many times. The CDR3 nucleotides read TGTGCCAGCAGTCCTCTATTGGACAGTTACACCGGGGAGCTGTTTTTT. It yields the protein CASSPLLDSYTGELFF. This rearrangement joins TRBV28 to TRBJ2-2; TRBD1 might be the D (6 bases). Germline V gene data show CDR1 as MDHEN and CDR2 as SYDVKM. The CDR3 is 16 residues long. With 5 bases removed from V and 3 bases from J, the gap between germline ends came to 16 bases.

On this clonotype itself: At one of its ends the junction is not consistent with the germline gene, which may arise from a read error. V is TRBV28 and J is TRBJ2-7; weak D call: TRBD1 (5 bases). CDR1 and CDR2 (germline): MDHEN, SYDVKM. This CDR3 has 14 residues. CDR3 in amino acids: CVSSPILGDYEQYF. The DNA for the CDR3 is TGTGTCAGCAGTCCCATATTAGGGGACTACGAGCAGTACTTC.

The chain has TRBV29-1 and TRBJ2-1; 9 positions agree with TRBD2. Germline loops: CDR1 SQVTM, CDR2 ANQGSEA. The CDR3 length is 16 residues. V was clipped by 2 bases and J by 10 bases; unmatched bases: 15. This chain's CDR3 is CSVEYWTSAKSWEQFF. CDR3 nucleotide sequence: TGCAGCGTTGAATATTGGACTAGCGCGAAATCGTGGGAGCAGTTCTTC.

This clonotype was observed a few times. This sequence may be a read error, since a much larger clone differs from it by one base. The chain is built from TRBV5-6 and TRBJ2-7; unclear D gene. The CDR3 has 11 residues. Trimming shortened V by 3 bases and J by 5 bases, and 6 bases separated the two germline ends. Looked up from germline, CDR1 is SGHDT and CDR2 is YYEEEE. CDR3 amino acids: CASSYKDEQYF. The DNA for the CDR3 is TGTGCCAGCAGCTACAAGGACGAGCAGTACTTC.

The rearrangement links TRBV7-2 to TRBJ1-2; tentative D call: TRBD1 (5 bases). CDR1 and CDR2 from the germline V gene are SGHTA and FQGNSA. The CDR3 runs to 14 residues. Trimming took off 1 base at V and 8 bases at J, with 14 bases between the two ends. The CDR3 DNA reads TGTGCCAGCAGCTTAGATCCGGGGGAGAGGGGCTACACCTTC. As protein: CASSLDPGERGYTF.

Note on this clonotype: At one end the junction does not follow the germline gene, possibly because of a read error. The genes are TRBV4-1 and TRBJ1-2; no clear D gene. Germline loops: CDR1 MGHRA, CDR2 YSYEKL. CDR3 length equals 16 residues. The CDR3 DNA reads TGCGCCAGCAGCCAAGTCTCAACGGCGAACCTCTATGGCTACGCCTTC. This gives the protein CASSQVSTANLYGYAF.

To note about this clonotype: One end of the junction is discordant with germline, which a read error may explain. The gene calls are TRBV29-1 and TRBJ2-2; D tentatively reads TRBD1 or TRBD2 (5 bases each). Germline lookup yields CDR1 SQVTM and CDR2 ANQGSEA. The CDR3 spans 14 residues. The CDR3 here is CSADSGTNTGELSF. The CDR3 DNA sequence: TGCAGCGCTGACTCAGGGACGAACACCGGGGAGCTGTCTTTT.

Details on this clonotype: At one of its ends the junction is not consistent with the germline gene, which may arise from a read error. J is TRBJ2-3 and V is TRBV7-2, with 11 bases lining up with TRBD1. The CDR3 extends over 15 amino acids. The germline V gene encodes CDR1 SGHTA and CDR2 FQGNSA. This CDR3 is CASSPGTGGTDMQYF. In DNA form, the CDR3 reads TGTGCCAGCAGCCCCGGGACAGGGGGTACAGATATGCAGTATTTT.

Notes on this clonotype: Just one base apart from a much larger clone, this may be a read error. V is TRBV19 and J is TRBJ2-1, with 10 bases aligning to TRBD2. Looked up from germline, CDR1 is LNHDA and CDR2 is SQIVND (reference sequence). The CDR3 spans 14 residues. With V trimmed by 10 bases and J by 7 bases, 10 bases remained unmatched. The CDR3 DNA follows: TGTGCCACCGAACCGGAACTAGCGGGAAATGAGCAGTTCTTC. Protein: CATEPELAGNEQFF.

Points on this clonotype: Without the conserved terminal phenylalanine or tryptophan, this CDR3 likely stems from a read error. This rearrangement joins TRBV11-2 to TRBJ1-2; D is unresolved. The CDR3 totals 13 residues. Germline CDR1 is SGHAT and CDR2 is FQNNGV. The CDR3 loop reads CACSSNPVEGYTI. DNA for the CDR3: TGTGCCTGCAGCTCTAACCCAGTGGAAGGCTACACCATC.

With respect to this clonotype: An end of the junction differs from the germline gene, which may be a read error. In DNA form, the CDR3 reads TGTGCCAGCATGCTGGGCACCGCAATAAATCAGACCCAGCATTTT. Translation: CASMLGTAINQTQHF. The gene calls are TRBV12-3 or TRBV12-4 and TRBJ1-5; D ambiguous. This CDR3 has 15 residues.